The 16 T cell receptor beta chains given below trace back to one sample, sequenced in a study of PD-L1 blockade in urothelial cancer. Time point here: peripheral blood 6 weeks after treatment start. Sequencing was performed with immunoSEQ multiplex PCR; in TCRdb, only in-frame clones are kept and a portion is missing. This sample carries tens of thousands of clones, approximately 85% of them seen once, and the ten largest clones take more than 1.5%. The source was PBMCs, collected around atezolizumab (anti-PD-L1) treatment. Receptor source: a man in his fifties with urothelial cancer.

The chain links TRBV29-1 to TRBJ2-2; perhaps TRBD1 as D (6 bases). Trimming shortened V by 3 bases and J by 3 bases, and 14 bases separated the two germline ends. Germline lookup yields CDR1 SQVTM and CDR2 ANQGSEA. This CDR3 comprises 15 residues. CDR3 residues: CSVEDRDTDTGELFF. The CDR3 DNA sequence: TGCAGCGTTGAGGACCGGGACACCGACACCGGGGAGCTGTTTTTT.

The rearrangement uses TRBV7-9 and TRBJ1-2; 7 bases match TRBD1. Unmatched junction bases numbered 1, after V lost 4 bases and J lost 8 bases. There are 11 residues in the CDR3. Germline CDR1 is SEHNR and CDR2 is FQNEAQ (reference sequence). The CDR3 coding sequence is TGTGCCAGCAGCTGGGACAGAGGCTACACCTTC. Its translation is CASSWDRGYTF.

The chain combines TRBV25-1 with TRBJ2-7, with D possibly TRBD1 on 5 matching bases. The CDR3 covers 13 residues. The germline CDR1 and CDR2 sequences are MGHDK and SYGVNS. Trimming removed 6 bases from V and 3 bases from J, with 12 bases in between. The CDR3 spells CASRGSGFYEQYF. In nucleotides, the CDR3 is TGTGCCAGCAGGGGGTCAGGGTTCTACGAGCAGTACTTC.

The chain employs TRBV9 and TRBJ1-2; 9 bases are a match to TRBD1. CDR3 length equals 16 residues. Germline CDR1 reads SGDLS; CDR2 reads YYNGEE. J was trimmed by 4 bases and V by 2 bases; bases with no gene match: 9. The CDR3 region is CASSVLVQGAPYGYTF. The CDR3 region has the DNA TGTGCCAGCAGCGTTCTTGTACAGGGGGCCCCCTATGGCTACACCTTC. Based on the CDR3 plus reference TRBV9 and TRBJ1-2, the full variable domain is DSGVTQTPKHLITATGQRVTLRCSPRSGDLSVYWYQQSLDQGLQFLIQYYNGEERAKGNILERFSAQQFPDLHSELNLSSLELGDSALYFCASSVLVQGAPYGYTFGSGTRLTVV.

The genes are TRBV4-1 and TRBJ2-3, with 16 nucleotides matching TRBD2. Germline CDR1 MGHRA, CDR2 YSYEKL. The CDR3 has 18 residues. V lost 4 bases, J lost 1 base, and 5 bases stayed unmatched. CDR3 bases: TGCGCCAGCAGCCGTTCGGGACTAGCGGGGGGGGGCACAGATACGCAGTATTTT. It translates to CASSRSGLAGGGTDTQYF.

The rearrangement links TRBV14 to TRBJ1-6; TRBD1 agrees at 9 bases. Trimming at V came to 4 bases and at J to 7 bases, leaving 5 bases not matched to a gene. The CDR3 is 15 residues long. The germline V gene has CDR1 SGHDN and CDR2 FVKESK. The CDR3 DNA reads TGTGCCAGCAGCCCCCGGGACAGGGTAAATTCACCCCTCCACTTT. Protein sequence: CASSPRDRVNSPLHF.

This chain connects TRBV19 to TRBJ2-7, with D possibly TRBD1 on 5 matching bases. This CDR3 is 15 amino acids long. Per germline, CDR1 LNHDA and CDR2 SQIVND (reference sequence). V dropped 3 bases and J dropped 6 bases, with 18 bases sitting between them. This CDR3 reads CASSILPKDRGEQYF. The CDR3 DNA reads as TGTGCCAGTAGTATCCTACCCAAAGACAGAGGCGAGCAGTACTTC.

The V and J genes are TRBV5-1 and TRBJ1-4; D is unclear. Between the trimmed V and J ends, which lost 0 bases and 8 bases, there was a span of 17 bases. Per germline, CDR1 SGHRS and CDR2 YFSETQ. The CDR3 consists of 16 residues. CDR3 protein: CASSLVVIGENEKLFF. The CDR3 DNA sequence: TGCGCCAGCAGCTTGGTCGTCATCGGGGAAAACGAAAAACTGTTTTTT.

The J gene is TRBJ1-5, the V gene TRBV2; TRBD1 matches at 9 bases. The V gene's germline CDR1 is SNHLY and CDR2 FYNNEI. This CDR3 is built from 15 residues. Trimming took 3 bases from V and 4 from J; bases not matched to a gene: 4. CDR3 loop: CASSETGGGNQPQHF. The CDR3 bases are TGTGCCAGCAGTGAGACAGGGGGGGGTAATCAGCCCCAGCATTTT.

A single count supports this clone. The chain joins TRBV6-1 to TRBJ2-1, with TRBD2 matching 8 bases. Germline trimming cut 1 base from V and 4 bases from J; bases unmatched to any gene: 6. CDR3 length: 16 amino acids. The germline V gene has CDR1 MNHNS and CDR2 SASEGT. The CDR3 reads CASSEEGPGGYNEQFF. The CDR3 DNA is TGTGCCAGCAGTGAAGAGGGGCCGGGGGGGTACAATGAGCAGTTCTTC.

The chain is built from TRBV5-6 and TRBJ2-2, with D perhaps TRBD1 (5 bases). Trimming took off 7 bases at V and 5 bases at J, with 12 bases between the two ends. Looked up from germline, CDR1 is SGHDT and CDR2 is YYEEEE. The CDR3 extends over 13 amino acids. CDR3 sequence reads: CASGYAGTGELFF. The DNA of the CDR3 is TGTGCCAGCGGGTACGCAGGGACCGGGGAGCTGTTTTTT. Together with reference TRBV5-6 and TRBJ2-2, the CDR3 gives the full variable domain: DAGVTQSPTHLIKTRGQQVTLRCSPKSGHDTVSWYQQALGQGPQFIFQYYEEEERQRGNFPDRFSGHQFPNYSSELNVNALLLGDSALYLCASGYAGTGELFFGEGSRLTVL.

This chain connects TRBV30 to TRBJ2-7, with TRBD1 matching 8 bases. V lost 7 bases to trimming and J lost 5 bases; unmatched junction nucleotides: 7. The CDR3 sequence is 12 residues long. Germline-derived CDR1 and CDR2 are GTSNPN and SVGIG (reference sequence). CDR3 in amino acids: CASLTGVHEQYF. In DNA, the CDR3 is TGTGCCTCCCTGACAGGGGTCCACGAGCAGTACTTC.

The CDR3 DNA follows: TGTGCCAGCAGTTACTTGGGACAGTTCTACGAGCAGTACTTC. Its translation is CASSYLGQFYEQYF. This sequence joins TRBV6-5 and TRBJ2-7; 7 bases map to TRBD1. The CDR3 consists of 14 residues. Trimming removed 1 base from V and 3 bases from J; junction bases left unmatched: 3. Germline lookup yields CDR1 MNHEY and CDR2 SVGAGI.

This clone has a handful of counts. J is TRBJ2-3 and V is TRBV29-1; TRBD2 agrees at 7 bases. Germline-derived CDR1 and CDR2 are SQVTM and ANQGSEA. Trimming removed 0 bases from V and 1 base from J; junction bases left unmatched: 10. This CDR3 spans 17 amino acids. The chain's CDR3 is CSVEDQGGVSGTDTQYF. CDR3 nucleotide sequence: TGCAGCGTTGAAGATCAGGGAGGGGTGAGTGGCACAGATACGCAGTATTTT.

This sequence joins TRBV30 and TRBJ1-1; no reliable D call. The V end was cut by 5 bases, the J end by 1 base, with 20 bases between. This CDR3 spans 16 amino acids. The germline CDR1 and CDR2 sequences are GTSNPN and SVGIG (reference sequence). CDR3 nucleotide sequence: TGTGCCTGGTGCTATGGGCCACAGTATAGGAACACTGAAGCTTTCTTT. Protein sequence: CAWCYGPQYRNTEAFF.

V gene TRBV7-9 combines with J gene TRBJ1-3; D is uncertain. CDR1 is SEHNR, CDR2 FQNEAQ, per germline (reference sequence). This CDR3 spans 15 amino acids. V shed 5 bases and J shed 0 bases, with 11 bases lying between them. The CDR3 region has the DNA TGTGCCAGCAGCCTCAACTCTATCTCTGGAAACACCATATATTTT. This codes for CASSLNSISGNTIYF.